The clone carrying this T cell receptor beta chain was counted once. The antigen is undetermined. The data derive from a study of PD-L1 blockade in urothelial cancer. Study as a whole: Patients with male sex and bladder-origin urothelial cancer accounted for about nine tenths of the roughly 29 enrolled. Blood was tested 3 weeks (second dose) and 6 weeks into treatment. Specimens of blood held a median count of approximately 150,000 T cells. Findings of the study overall: By 3 weeks, tumor-associated blood clones had expanded more in durable-benefit patients.

The CDR3 runs 17 residues. Germline assignment: CDR1 SGHRS and CDR2 YFSETQ. The ends were cut back, 0 bases at V and 0 bases at J, with 10 bases in the middle. Clones were sequenced by immunoSEQ multiplex PCR, and TCRdb holds only the in-frame ones, with some missing. The data contain roughly 100,000 clones, around four fifths of them singletons. Time point in this sample: peripheral blood 6 weeks after treatment start. The chain has TRBV5-1 and TRBJ2-6; a weak D match, TRBD2 (5 bases). The sequence was obtained from a man in his sixties or seventies with urothelial cancer. This specimen was PBMCs, taken around atezolizumab (anti-PD-L1) treatment. In DNA, the CDR3 is TGCGCCAGCAGCTTGGCCTTTGGGAGCTCTGGGGCCAACGTCCTGACTTTC. The encoded protein is CASSLAFGSSGANVLTF.